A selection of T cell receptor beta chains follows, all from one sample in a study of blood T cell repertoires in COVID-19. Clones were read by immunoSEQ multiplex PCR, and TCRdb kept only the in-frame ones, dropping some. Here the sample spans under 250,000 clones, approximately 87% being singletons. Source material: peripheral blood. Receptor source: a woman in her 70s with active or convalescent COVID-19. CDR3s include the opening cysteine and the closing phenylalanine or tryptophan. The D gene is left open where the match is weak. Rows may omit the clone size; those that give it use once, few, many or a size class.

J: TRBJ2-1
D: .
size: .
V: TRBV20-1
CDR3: CSALLYNEQFF
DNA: TGCAGTGCTCTCCTGTACAATGAGCAGTTCTTC

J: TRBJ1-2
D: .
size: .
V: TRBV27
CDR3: CASSLSRTVYGYTF
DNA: TGTGCCAGCAGTTTATCGCGAACAGTCTATGGCTACACCTTC

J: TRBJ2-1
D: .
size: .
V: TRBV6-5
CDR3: CASSNQGAFYNEQFF
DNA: TGTGCCAGCAGTAACCAAGGGGCGTTCTACAATGAGCAGTTCTTC

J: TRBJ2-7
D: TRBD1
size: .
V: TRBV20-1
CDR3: CSASPPGQGAYEQYF
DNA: TGCAGTGCTAGTCCCCCGGGACAGGGAGCCTACGAGCAGTACTTC

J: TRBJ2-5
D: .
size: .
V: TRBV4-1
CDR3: CASSRTTAQETQYF
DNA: TGCGCCAGCAGCCGCACGACTGCTCAAGAGACCCAGTACTTC

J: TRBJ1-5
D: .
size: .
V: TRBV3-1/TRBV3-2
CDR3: CASSLELNQPQHF
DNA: TGTGCCAGCAGCCTCGAGTTAAATCAGCCCCAGCATTTT

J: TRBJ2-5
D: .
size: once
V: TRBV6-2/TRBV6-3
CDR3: CASSYFGDLETQYF
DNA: TGTGCCAGCAGTTACTTCGGGGATCTAGAGACCCAGTACTTC

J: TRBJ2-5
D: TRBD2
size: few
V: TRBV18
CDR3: CASSPFGAGTGETQYF
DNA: TGTGCCAGCTCACCCTTCGGAGCGGGGACGGGGGAGACCCAGTACTTC

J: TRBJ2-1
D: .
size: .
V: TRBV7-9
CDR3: CASSFPPWGGYNEQFF
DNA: TGTGCCAGCAGCTTCCCTCCGTGGGGGGGCTATAATGAGCAGTTCTTC

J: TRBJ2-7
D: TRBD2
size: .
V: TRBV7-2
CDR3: CASSRTSYEQYF
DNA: TGTGCCAGCAGCCGGACTAGCTACGAGCAGTACTTC

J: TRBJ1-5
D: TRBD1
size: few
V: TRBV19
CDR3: CASSIQGIFPPQHF
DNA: TGTGCCAGTAGCATACAGGGGATTTTTCCCCCCCAGCATTTT